The 13 T cell receptor beta chains in this list originate from one sample, sequenced in a study of blood T cell repertoires in COVID-19. The repertoire was sequenced with immunoSEQ multiplex PCR; TCRdb's copy has only in-frame clones and lacks some. Here the sample spans a few hundred thousand clones, approximately 90% being singletons. The sequenced sample was PBMCs or T cells enriched from blood (not recorded which). These receptors came from a woman aged 55-70 years in a cohort exposed to, infected with or recovered from COVID-19 (not recorded which).

The rearrangement uses TRBV5-1 and TRBJ2-7; maybe TRBD1 (5 bases). Germline V lookup: CDR1 SGHRS, CDR2 YFSETQ. The CDR3 is made up of 13 amino acids. The V gene lost 0 bases and the J gene lost 6 bases, with 10 bases spanning the gap. The CDR3 DNA sequence: TGCGCCAGCAGCTTGGGCCAGGGTTTCGAGCAGTACTTC. Translated: CASSLGQGFEQYF.

The chain recombines TRBV30 with TRBJ1-1; the match to TRBD1 covers 7 bases. V was pared by 3 bases and J by 5 bases, with 6 bases of the junction left unmatched. The CDR3 is 13 amino acids. The germline CDR1 and CDR2 sequences are GTSNPN and SVGIG (reference sequence). The CDR3 bases are TGTGCCTGGAGCCGACAGGGTGAGACTGAAGCTTTCTTT. Amino acid sequence: CAWSRQGETEAFF.

This chain uses TRBV3-1 (or the pseudogene TRBV3-2) with TRBJ2-1; 10 bases align to TRBD2. Germline CDR1 and CDR2: LGHDT and YNNKEL (reference sequence). The CDR3 loop spans 16 amino acids. With V trimmed by 1 base and J by 7 bases, 7 bases remained unmatched. The CDR3 region has the DNA TGTGCCAGCAGCCAAGCTCTAGCGGGAGTTCAAAATGAGCAGTTCTTC. Translating gives CASSQALAGVQNEQFF.

This clone was recorded many times. This rearrangement joins TRBV2 to TRBJ2-7; D not resolved. From germline, CDR1 is SNHLY and CDR2 FYNNEI. This CDR3 comprises 13 residues. Trimming pared 2 bases from V and 4 bases from J, leaving 9 bases between. DNA for the CDR3: TGTGCCAGCAGTGAATGGCACAGTTACGAGCAGTACTTC. It specifies CASSEWHSYEQYF.

The CDR3 nucleotides read TGCAGCGTTGGTCAGGGGGCAGCAGATACGCAGTATTTT. Translation: CSVGQGAADTQYF. The chain carries TRBV29-1 and TRBJ2-3; 8 bases agree with TRBD1. With 4 bases clipped from V and 4 bases from J, the junction kept 4 bases outside the gene matches. The CDR3 loop spans 13 amino acids. CDR1 and CDR2 (germline): SQVTM, ANQGSEA.

The J gene is TRBJ2-1, the V gene TRBV7-6; a possible D gene is TRBD1 (5 bases). V dropped 6 bases and J dropped 0 bases, with 12 bases sitting between them. The V gene's germline CDR1 is SGHVS and CDR2 FNYEAQ. This CDR3 region has 15 residues. This CDR3 reads CASSRFRGSYNEQFF. The CDR3 nucleotides are TGTGCCAGCAGTCGGTTTAGGGGCTCCTACAATGAGCAGTTCTTC.

The chain carries TRBV27 and TRBJ2-3; 9 bases are a match to TRBD1. This CDR3 comprises 16 residues. V was clipped by 2 bases and J by 3 bases; unmatched bases: 6. Germline V CDR1 and CDR2: MNHEY, SMNVEV (reference sequence). CDR3 nucleotides: TGTGCCAGCAGTTTAGGGACAGGGAGATCTACAGATACGCAGTATTTT. Translation: CASSLGTGRSTDTQYF.

The rearrangement joins TRBV14 to TRBJ1-2, with a possible D match to TRBD1 (5 bases). Per germline, CDR1 SGHDN and CDR2 FVKESK. V was shortened by 4 bases and J by 8 bases, with 14 bases between the two germline ends. The CDR3 is made up of 13 amino acids. The chain's CDR3 is CASSPSGAGGYTF. The CDR3 DNA is TGTGCCAGCAGCCCCTCCGGGGCGGGGGGCTACACCTTC. The entire variable domain, with the rest obtained from reference TRBV14 and TRBJ1-2, is as follows: EAGVTQFPSHSVIEKGQTVTLRCDPISGHDNLYWYRRVMGKEIKFLLHFVKESKQDESGMPNNRFLAERTGGTYSTLKVQPAELEDSGVYFCASSPSGAGGYTFGSGTRLTVV.

A few counts support this clone. The rearrangement joins TRBV11-3 to TRBJ2-1; TRBD2 aligns across 8 bases. With 5 bases clipped from V and 7 bases from J, the junction kept 19 bases outside the gene matches. The germline CDR1 and CDR2 sequences are SGHNT and YENEEA. The CDR3 sequence is 18 residues long. The CDR3 protein is CASSPGMAGGKVWNEQFF. CDR3 sequence (DNA): TGTGCCAGCAGCCCCGGTATGGCGGGGGGAAAAGTTTGGAATGAGCAGTTCTTC.

The chain links TRBV3-1 (or the pseudogene TRBV3-2) to TRBJ2-2, with 14 bases that match TRBD2. This CDR3 comprises 18 residues. After removal of 4 bases from V and 5 bases from J, the junction contained 9 bases not matched to a gene. Per the germline V gene, CDR1 is LGHDT and CDR2 is YNNKEL (reference sequence). The CDR3 loop reads CASSRGGLAGVRTGELFF. The CDR3 nucleotides are TGTGCCAGCAGCCGCGGGGGACTAGCGGGAGTTCGGACCGGGGAGCTGTTTTTT.

The chain is built from TRBV18 and TRBJ1-2, with a tentative D call TRBD1 (6 bases). From germline, CDR1 is KGHSH and CDR2 LQKENI. The V end lost 2 bases, the J end lost 3 bases, and 7 bases lay between the germline ends. The CDR3 consists of 13 residues. The CDR3 sequence: CASSPRTDYGYTF. In DNA, the CDR3 is TGTGCCAGCTCACCAAGGACAGACTATGGCTACACCTTC.

The chain has TRBV7-8 and TRBJ2-6; D is undetermined. From germline, CDR1 is SGHVS and CDR2 FQNEAQ. Trimming removed 10 bases from V and 1 base from J, with 17 bases in between. There are 16 residues in the CDR3. The CDR3 region is CANSPLQLSGANVLTF. The CDR3 nucleotides read TGTGCCAACTCCCCCCTACAGCTATCTGGGGCCAACGTCCTGACTTTC.

This sequence joins TRBV25-1 and TRBJ2-5; TRBD1 matches at 7 bases. CDR1 is MGHDK and CDR2 is SYGVNS in the germline V gene. CDR3 size: 15 residues. Losses at the gene ends were 8 bases for V and 5 bases for J; bases not matched to a gene: 14. The CDR3 reads CASRQGQAFAETQYF. The CDR3 DNA is TGTGCCAGCCGCCAAGGACAGGCCTTTGCGGAGACCCAGTACTTC.